This entry lists 24 T cell receptor beta chains sequenced from one sample in a study of T cell responses to AZD1222 COVID-19 vaccine. Here immunoSEQ multiplex PCR was the method, and the copy in TCRdb shows in-frame clones only, minus some. The table includes 100,000 to 150,000 clones, 80% to 90% detected once. The sequencing used peripheral blood, collected 28 days after the second AZD1222 dose. These receptors all come from an adult who received the AZD1222 COVID-19 vaccine.

The rearrangement links TRBV28 to TRBJ1-1; 10 bases are a match to TRBD1. J lost 5 bases, V lost 4 bases, and 7 bases had no gene match. The CDR3 length is 15 residues. From germline, CDR1 is MDHEN and CDR2 SYDVKM. The DNA for the CDR3 is TGTGCCAGCAGTTCAGCCGGGACAGGGGATACTGAAGCTTTCTTT. Protein: CASSSAGTGDTEAFF.

The chain combines TRBV15 with TRBJ1-1; TRBD1 matches 8 bases. Germline CDR1 and CDR2: LNHNV and YYDKDF (reference sequence). The CDR3 extends over 14 amino acids. V lost 6 bases, J lost 3 bases, and 6 bases stayed unmatched. CDR3 coding DNA: TGTGCCACCAGGATGGACAGGGCGGACACTGAAGCTTTCTTT. Its protein product is CATRMDRADTEAFF.

The chain couples TRBV10-3 to TRBJ1-5; D is undetermined. The CDR3 loop spans 16 amino acids. V was trimmed by 2 bases and J by 6 bases, leaving 17 bases between them. Looked up from germline, CDR1 is ENHRY and CDR2 is SYGVKD. CDR3 in DNA: TGTGCCATCAGTGAGACGGATCCCGCTTCTTCTCAGCCCCAGCATTTT. It translates to CAISETDPASSQPQHF.

The J gene is TRBJ2-2, the V gene TRBV7-2; TRBD2 aligns across 10 bases. The CDR3 is 16 amino acids. Trimming took 5 bases from V and 1 from J; bases not matched to a gene: 4. The germline gives CDR1 SGHTA, CDR2 FQGNSA. The CDR3 here is CASSPGLAVNTGELFF. The DNA for the CDR3 is TGTGCCAGCAGCCCCGGACTAGCGGTGAACACCGGGGAGCTGTTTTTT.

The chain combines TRBV5-1 with TRBJ2-7, with D possibly TRBD2 on 6 matching bases. Germline CDR1 reads SGHRS; CDR2 reads YFSETQ. V gave up 4 bases and J gave up 7 bases, with 12 bases separating them. The CDR3 length is 12 residues. This CDR3 is CASSRDSGEQYF. CDR3 nucleotides: TGCGCCAGCAGCAGGGACTCGGGGGAGCAGTACTTC.

This chain links TRBV10-3 with TRBJ2-1, with 7 positions matching TRBD2. After removal of 4 bases from V and 0 bases from J, the junction contained 6 bases not matched to a gene. Germline-derived CDR1 and CDR2 are ENHRY and SYGVKD. This CDR3 comprises 16 residues. Here the CDR3 reads CAISAWAGDSYNEQFF. CDR3 coding DNA: TGTGCCATCAGTGCTTGGGCGGGGGACTCCTACAATGAGCAGTTCTTC.

The V call is TRBV20-1, the J call TRBJ2-5; the D is unclear. Germline loops: CDR1 DFQATT, CDR2 SNEGSKA (reference sequence). Deletions cut 1 base from V and 7 bases from J, with 7 bases between. The CDR3 has 11 amino acids. DNA for the CDR3: TGCAGTGCTAGAGGGGGTGGGACCCAGTACTTC. This encodes CSARGGGTQYF.

This CDR3 reads CASSVGPMAGGETQYF. The DNA for the CDR3 is TGTGCCAGCAGCGTAGGCCCCATGGCGGGGGGCGAGACCCAGTACTTC. The chain is built from TRBV9 and TRBJ2-5; 8 nucleotides match TRBD2. The CDR3 extends over 16 amino acids. V lost 0 bases and J lost 5; bases outside the gene matches: 9. Germline CDR1 reads SGDLS; CDR2 reads YYNGEE.

V is TRBV4-1 and J is TRBJ2-5; 9 bases match TRBD1. Germline values: CDR1 MGHRA, CDR2 YSYEKL. This CDR3 has 16 residues. J was trimmed by 4 bases and V by 1 base; bases with no gene match: 7. CDR3 in DNA: TGCGCCAGCAGCCAAGGGGGACAGGGAGGGCGAGAGACCCAGTACTTC. It encodes CASSQGGQGGRETQYF.

The chain links TRBV6-6 to TRBJ1-5; D not resolved. Germline CDR1 and CDR2: MNHNY and SVGAGI (reference sequence). The CDR3 sequence is 11 residues long. V lost 5 bases to trimming and J lost 7 bases, with 6 bases between them. CDR3 in amino acids: CASSPGQPQHF. CDR3 nucleotides: TGTGCCAGCAGTCCCGGGCAGCCCCAGCATTTT.

The rearrangement joins TRBV12-3 or TRBV12-4 to TRBJ1-2; no firm D call. The CDR3 is 13 amino acids. V gave up 3 bases and J gave up 0 bases, with 5 bases separating them. The CDR3 sequence: CASSLRTNYGYTF. In nucleotides, the CDR3 is TGTGCCAGCAGTTTGCGGACTAACTATGGCTACACCTTC.

V and J are TRBV9 and TRBJ1-1; no clear D. Germline V gives CDR1 SGDLS, CDR2 YYNGEE. The CDR3 extends over 13 amino acids. Trimming removed 0 bases from V and 4 bases from J, with 7 bases in between. CDR3 coding DNA: TGTGCCAGCAGCGTAGGGGGTTCCACTGAAGCTTTCTTT. Residues: CASSVGGSTEAFF.

The chain links TRBV5-4 to TRBJ2-7; the match to TRBD2 covers 10 bases. This CDR3 is 19 amino acids long. V shed 4 bases, J shed 5 bases, and the junction held 21 bases outside the gene matches. The germline CDR1 and CDR2 sequences are SGHNT and YYREEE (reference sequence). DNA of the CDR3: TGTGCCAGCAGCCCCTCGGTAGGGAGCGGGGGGGCCAGCTTCCACGAGCAGTACTTC. Translated, it gives CASSPSVGSGGASFHEQYF.

The rearrangement links TRBV7-2 to TRBJ1-5; D is uncertain. The CDR3 length is 14 residues. Germline CDR1 SGHTA, CDR2 FQGNSA. The germline V and J ends were trimmed by 2 bases and 5 bases, with 10 bases remaining between them. The CDR3 reads CASSLRWNDQPQHF. The CDR3 nucleotides are TGTGCCAGCAGCTTAAGGTGGAACGATCAGCCCCAGCATTTT. The whole variable domain, remainder taken from reference TRBV7-2 and TRBJ1-5, is GAGVSQSPSNKVTEKGKDVELRCDPISGHTALYWYRQSLGQGLEFLIYFQGNSAPDKSGLPSDRFSAERTGGSVSTLTIQRTQQEDSAVYLCASSLRWNDQPQHFGDGTRLSIL.

The chain carries TRBV24-1 and TRBJ2-1; D unresolved. Trimming pared 5 bases from V and 9 bases from J, leaving 7 bases between. Germline assignment: CDR1 KGHDR and CDR2 SFDVKD. The CDR3 totals 11 residues. CDR3 amino acids: CATSGVGEQFF. The DNA for the CDR3 is TGTGCCACCAGTGGAGTAGGTGAGCAGTTCTTC.

The chain joins TRBV19 to TRBJ1-4; the match to TRBD1 covers 7 bases. The germline gives CDR1 LNHDA, CDR2 SQIVND (reference sequence). The CDR3 is 14 amino acids. Trimming at V came to 8 bases and at J to 10 bases, leaving 13 bases not matched to a gene. DNA for the CDR3: TGTGCCAGTTCTAGGACAGGAGAAAAAGGAAAACTGTTTTTT. Translation: CASSRTGEKGKLFF. Filled out from reference TRBV19 and TRBJ1-4, the complete variable domain reads DGGITQSPKYLFRKEGQNVTLSCEQNLNHDAMYWYRQDPGQGLRLIYYSQIVNDFQKGDIAEGYSVSREKKESFPLTVTSAQKNPTAFYLCASSRTGEKGKLFFGSGTQLSVL.

The CDR3 DNA reads TGTGCCAGCAGTACCTACAGGGGGGAGCAGTACTTC. Translated, it gives CASSTYRGEQYF. The chain couples TRBV28 to TRBJ2-7; 8 nucleotides align to TRBD1. The germline gives CDR1 MDHEN, CDR2 SYDVKM. The CDR3 length is 12 residues. Trimming removed 5 bases from V and 7 bases from J; junction bases left unmatched: 4.

V gene TRBV6-5 combines with J gene TRBJ1-4, with D unclear. Germline V gives CDR1 MNHEY, CDR2 SVGAGI. Trimming stripped 7 bases from V and 5 bases from J, with 14 bases between. This CDR3 is built from 14 residues. The CDR3, as DNA: TGTGCCAGCATCAGAGAACAGAGAAATGAAAAACTGTTTTTT. It translates to CASIREQRNEKLFF.

The chain links TRBV5-1 to TRBJ2-2, with D uncertain. Germline CDR1 SGHRS, CDR2 YFSETQ. The CDR3 consists of 16 residues. V was cut by 4 bases and J by 2 bases, with 15 bases left in between. The CDR3 region is CASSRQGPDNTGELFF. The CDR3 DNA reads as TGCGCCAGCAGCCGGCAAGGACCGGATAACACCGGGGAGCTGTTTTTT.

The chain has TRBV28 and TRBJ1-2; D gene unclear. CDR1 is MDHEN and CDR2 is SYDVKM in the germline V gene. This CDR3 spans 14 amino acids. Between the trimmed V and J ends, which lost 3 bases and 5 bases, there was a span of 13 bases. CDR3 bases: TGTGCCAGCAGTTTGAAGGCCTTTGGTTATGGCTACACCTTC. It yields the protein CASSLKAFGYGYTF.

The genes are TRBV19 and TRBJ1-5; TRBD1 aligns across 7 bases. CDR3 length equals 14 residues. Trimming cost V 5 bases and J 6 bases; bases outside gene matches: 7. Germline V CDR1 and CDR2: LNHDA, SQIVND (reference sequence). The CDR3 spells CASSGLQGLQPQHF. The CDR3 DNA is TGTGCCAGTAGTGGACTACAGGGGCTTCAGCCCCAGCATTTT. The whole variable domain, remainder taken from reference TRBV19 and TRBJ1-5, is DGGITQSPKYLFRKEGQNVTLSCEQNLNHDAMYWYRQDPGQGLRLIYYSQIVNDFQKGDIAEGYSVSREKKESFPLTVTSAQKNPTAFYLCASSGLQGLQPQHFGDGTRLSIL.

The chain recombines TRBV6-2 or TRBV6-3 with TRBJ2-1; 9 bases line up with TRBD1. CDR3 length: 12 amino acids. The germline gives CDR1 MNHEY, CDR2 SVGEGT. J gave up 8 bases and V 6 bases, and 2 bases lay outside the gene matches. DNA of the CDR3: TGTGCCAGCAGCAGACAGGGGGATGAGCAGTTCTTC. Protein: CASSRQGDEQFF.

The rearrangement joins TRBV4-3 to TRBJ2-1; D remains ambiguous. Germline V gene lookup returns CDR1 LGHNA and CDR2 YSLEER. This CDR3 region has 15 residues. V gave up 3 bases and J gave up 4 bases, with 13 bases separating them. CDR3 residues: CASSHGPNRYNEQFF. The DNA for the CDR3 is TGCGCCAGCAGCCACGGACCAAACCGTTACAATGAGCAGTTCTTC.

The CDR3 DNA is TGTGCCAGCACCATACCCGATGGGACCGCGACCCAGTACTTC. This codes for CASTIPDGTATQYF. The V and J genes are TRBV6-5 and TRBJ2-5; D may match TRBD1 or TRBD2 (5 bases each). Trimming left V 7 bases short and J 7 bases short, with 19 bases between. Germline CDR1 and CDR2: MNHEY and SVGAGI. This CDR3 is 14 amino acids long.